A selection of T cell receptor beta chains follows, all from one sample in a study of cytomegalovirus exposure and HLA in healthy donors. Only in-frame clones appear in the TCRdb table, and some are missing; sequencing was by immunoSEQ multiplex PCR. The top ten clones hold 1.1% of a sample with around 150,000 clones, roughly 79% of them seen once. The sample consisted of PBMCs. The origin of the receptors is a male donor in good health and CMV-seronegative. Each CDR3 is given with its conserved first and last residue. D genes are given only for firm matches. Clone size appears in some rows only: once, few, many, or a class for an expanded clone.

D: .
J: TRBJ2-3
size: .
V: TRBV7-8
CDR3: CASSSFSGSTDTQYF
DNA: TGTGCCAGCAGCTCCTTTAGCGGAAGCACAGATACGCAGTATTTT

D: .
J: TRBJ1-6
size: .
V: TRBV30
CDR3: CAWSEGGNSPLHF
DNA: TGTGCCTGGAGTGAAGGGGGTAATTCACCCCTCCACTTT

D: .
J: TRBJ2-5
size: few
V: TRBV4-3
CDR3: CASSQDLGGTGGETQYF
DNA: TGCGCCAGCAGCCAAGATCTCGGGGGGACAGGAGGAGAGACCCAGTACTTC

D: TRBD1
J: TRBJ2-3
size: .
V: TRBV10-2
CDR3: CASRHRGTDTQYF
DNA: TGCGCCAGCAGACACAGGGGGACAGATACGCAGTATTTT

D: .
J: TRBJ1-4
size: .
V: TRBV29-1
CDR3: CSVGWQENEKLFF
DNA: TGCAGCGTTGGATGGCAGGAAAATGAAAAACTGTTTTTT

D: .
J: TRBJ1-4
size: .
V: TRBV6-5
CDR3: CASSYRGKEKLFF
DNA: TGTGCCAGCAGTTACAGGGGGAAGGAAAAACTGTTTTTT

D: .
J: TRBJ2-2
size: .
V: TRBV30
CDR3: CAWSVNRFTGELFF
DNA: TGTGCCTGGAGCGTAAACAGGTTCACCGGGGAGCTGTTTTTT

D: TRBD2
J: TRBJ2-3
size: .
V: TRBV5-1
CDR3: CASSLHGLAGGADTQYF
DNA: TGCGCCAGCAGCTTACACGGACTAGCGGGGGGTGCAGATACGCAGTATTTT

D: TRBD1
J: TRBJ2-2
size: .
V: TRBV7-3
CDR3: CASSQTGAGTGELFF
DNA: TGTGCCAGCAGCCAGACAGGGGCGGGCACCGGGGAGCTGTTTTTT

D: TRBD1
J: TRBJ2-7
size: .
V: TRBV30
CDR3: CAWRRDSSYEQYF
DNA: TGTGCCTGGAGGAGGGACAGCTCCTACGAGCAGTACTTC

D: .
J: TRBJ2-7
size: few
V: TRBV6-5
CDR3: CASRFGGMDEQYF
DNA: TGTGCCAGCAGGTTCGGGGGTATGGACGAGCAGTACTTC

D: .
J: TRBJ2-7
size: .
V: TRBV27
CDR3: CASSLRGQPSSYEQYF
DNA: TGTGCCAGCAGTTTGCGTGGACAGCCGAGCTCCTACGAGCAGTACTTC

D: TRBD2
J: TRBJ2-3
size: .
V: TRBV5-4
CDR3: CASSLGLAGPSTDTQYF
DNA: TGTGCCAGCAGCTTGGGGCTAGCGGGGCCCAGCACAGATACGCAGTATTTT

D: TRBD2
J: TRBJ2-1
size: .
V: TRBV7-3
CDR3: CASSSGGADNEQFF
DNA: TGTGCCAGCAGCTCCGGGGGGGCTGACAATGAGCAGTTCTTC

D: .
J: TRBJ1-2
size: once
V: TRBV10-3
CDR3: CAISEEIYGYTF
DNA: TGTGCCATCAGTGAGGAGATTTATGGCTACACCTTC

D: TRBD1
J: TRBJ2-7
size: .
V: TRBV7-2
CDR3: CASSRMGTGANYEQYF
DNA: TGTGCCAGCAGCCGCATGGGGACAGGGGCTAACTACGAGCAGTACTTC

D: TRBD2
J: TRBJ2-3
size: .
V: TRBV27
CDR3: CASSGGVTDTQYF
DNA: TGTGCCAGCAGTGGGGGGGTTACAGATACGCAGTATTTT

D: TRBD2
J: TRBJ2-1
size: .
V: TRBV5-4
CDR3: CASSLTSGGGNEQFF
DNA: TGTGCCAGCAGCTTGACTAGCGGGGGGGGGAATGAGCAGTTCTTC

D: TRBD1
J: TRBJ1-1
size: .
V: TRBV5-8
CDR3: CASSPTGGRTEAFF
DNA: TGTGCCAGCAGCCCAACAGGGGGGAGGACTGAAGCTTTCTTT

D: TRBD2
J: TRBJ2-5
size: .
V: TRBV9
CDR3: CASGLAGQETQYF
DNA: TGTGCCAGCGGCCTAGCGGGGCAAGAGACCCAGTACTTC

D: TRBD1
J: TRBJ2-5
size: .
V: TRBV30
CDR3: CAWSPGGLGKETQYF
DNA: TGTGCCTGGAGTCCAGGGGGCCTAGGGAAAGAGACCCAGTACTTC

D: TRBD1
J: TRBJ1-5
size: .
V: TRBV2
CDR3: CAGKGQANQPQHF
DNA: TGTGCCGGCAAAGGACAGGCCAATCAGCCCCAGCATTTT

D: .
J: TRBJ2-6
size: once
V: TRBV4-1
CDR3: CASSQVNSGANVLTF
DNA: TGCGCCAGCAGCCAAGTTAATTCTGGGGCCAACGTCCTGACTTTC

D: TRBD1
J: TRBJ1-2
size: .
V: TRBV28
CDR3: CAGATGDYGYTF
DNA: TGTGCCGGGGCAACAGGGGACTATGGCTACACCTTC

D: TRBD2
J: TRBJ2-1
size: .
V: TRBV7-2
CDR3: CASSLLAGAYNEQFF
DNA: TGTGCCAGCAGCCTGCTAGCGGGGGCCTACAATGAGCAGTTCTTC